Listed here are 18 T cell receptor beta chains from one sample, sequenced in a study of blood T cell repertoires in COVID-19. The assay was immunoSEQ multiplex PCR, and TCRdb's table has in-frame clones only and misses some. The sample has approximately 350,000 clones; approximately 88% are singletons. The sample comprised peripheral blood. These receptor sequences come from a middle-aged man with acute or convalescent COVID-19.

The chain recombines TRBV19 with TRBJ1-2, with a possible D match to TRBD1 (6 bases). CDR1 is LNHDA, CDR2 SQIVND, per germline (reference sequence). Trimming shortened V by 3 bases and J by 8 bases, and 10 bases separated the two germline ends. This CDR3 is 12 amino acids long. The CDR3 loop is CASSIQGSGYTF. For the CDR3, the DNA is TGTGCCAGTAGTATTCAGGGGAGCGGCTACACCTTC.

The rearrangement joins TRBV27 to TRBJ2-1; 7 bases align to TRBD1. The CDR3 is 14 residues long. The junction had 3 bases not matched to a gene; V was cut back by 2 bases and J by 5 bases. Germline V CDR1 and CDR2: MNHEY, SMNVEV (reference sequence). CDR3 residues: CASSLETGNNEQFF. CDR3 nucleotides: TGTGCCAGCAGTTTAGAGACAGGGAACAATGAGCAGTTCTTC.

This sequence joins TRBV13 and TRBJ1-1, with D tentatively TRBD1 (6 bases). The CDR3 is 17 residues long. V lost 5 bases and J lost 7, with 26 bases in between. In germline, CDR1 is PRHDT, CDR2 FYEKMQ (reference sequence). Here the CDR3 reads CASSLSYSRTAGGEAFF. The CDR3 DNA reads as TGTGCCAGCAGCCTATCCTATAGCCGGACAGCGGGGGGTGAAGCTTTCTTT.

The chain is built from TRBV9 and TRBJ2-7, with D possibly being TRBD1 (5 bases). Trimming stripped 4 bases from V and 3 bases from J, with 17 bases between. From germline, CDR1 is SGDLS and CDR2 YYNGEE. There are 15 residues in the CDR3. CDR3 nucleotide sequence: TGTGCCAGCAGCCCCAGACCGCTAGGGGACTACGAGCAGTACTTC. Protein: CASSPRPLGDYEQYF.

The chain links TRBV6-5 to TRBJ1-2; the match to TRBD1 covers 7 bases. Trimming cost V 10 bases and J 4 bases; bases outside gene matches: 3. Germline V CDR1 and CDR2: MNHEY, SVGAGI. The CDR3 runs 11 residues. CDR3 nucleotide sequence: TGTGCCACCGGGACAGCCTATGGCTACACCTTC. This encodes CATGTAYGYTF.

The V and J genes are TRBV5-1 and TRBJ2-3, with D possibly being TRBD2 (5 bases). The CDR3 sequence is 15 residues long. The germline V and J ends were trimmed by 5 bases and 3 bases, with 16 bases remaining between them. CDR1 and CDR2 from the germline V gene are SGHRS and YFSETQ. The chain's CDR3 is CASRSGSSETDTQYF. CDR3 coding DNA: TGCGCCAGCAGAAGTGGGAGTAGCGAGACAGATACGCAGTATTTT.

This clone was detected many times. V and J are TRBV27 and TRBJ2-7, with D perhaps TRBD2 (6 bases). Per germline, CDR1 MNHEY and CDR2 SMNVEV (reference sequence). V lost 3 bases, J lost 2 bases, and 17 bases lay in between. This CDR3 comprises 16 residues. The CDR3 is CASSFLHEGGPYEQYF. The CDR3 bases are TGTGCCAGCAGTTTCCTACACGAGGGAGGTCCCTACGAGCAGTACTTC.

The J gene is TRBJ2-1, the V gene TRBV18; 8 bases fit TRBD1. The CDR3 has 17 amino acids. From germline, CDR1 is KGHSH and CDR2 LQKENI. Trimming cost V 3 bases and J 8 bases; bases outside gene matches: 15. The CDR3 DNA reads TGTGCCAGCTCACCGATTTGGACAGGGCCACGCAGGGATGAGCAGTTCTTC. Translation gives CASSPIWTGPRRDEQFF.

This clone appeared once. V and J are TRBV19 and TRBJ1-1; no firm D call. The CDR3 loop spans 16 amino acids. The germline V and J ends were trimmed by 3 bases and 0 bases, with 14 bases remaining between them. Germline CDR1 reads LNHDA; CDR2 reads SQIVND (reference sequence). The CDR3 DNA is TGTGCCAGTAGTATTGGGTCAACAGATTTGAACACTGAAGCTTTCTTT. Amino acid sequence: CASSIGSTDLNTEAFF. Drawing the rest from reference TRBV19 and TRBJ1-1, the complete variable domain is DGGITQSPKYLFRKEGQNVTLSCEQNLNHDAMYWYRQDPGQGLRLIYYSQIVNDFQKGDIAEGYSVSREKKESFPLTVTSAQKNPTAFYLCASSIGSTDLNTEAFFGQGTRLTVV.

The chain employs TRBV6-5 and TRBJ1-6, with D unclear. There are 15 residues in the CDR3. V lost 6 bases and J 0 bases, leaving 9 bases between the germline ends. Germline CDR1 and CDR2: MNHEY and SVGAGI. This CDR3 reads CASRELGSYNSPLHF. CDR3 nucleotide sequence: TGTGCCAGCAGAGAGCTCGGCTCCTATAATTCACCCCTCCACTTT.

The chain combines TRBV7-9 with TRBJ1-6, with a tentative D call TRBD1 (5 bases). The CDR3 has 14 amino acids. Looked up from germline, CDR1 is SEHNR and CDR2 is FQNEAQ (reference sequence). V gave up 4 bases and J gave up 11 bases, with 15 bases separating them. The CDR3 protein is CASSSVSGRAPLHF. The CDR3 coding sequence is TGTGCCAGCAGCTCTGTGTCAGGGAGGGCACCCCTCCACTTT. Variable domain in full (rest from reference TRBV7-9 and TRBJ1-6): DTGVSQNPRHKITKRGQNVTFRCDPISEHNRLYWYRQTLGQGPEFLTYFQNEAQLEKSRLLSDRFSAERPKGSFSTLEIQRTEQGDSAMYLCASSSVSGRAPLHFGNGTRLTVT.

V usage is TRBV3-1 (or the pseudogene TRBV3-2) and J usage is TRBJ2-5; TRBD2 aligns across 16 bases. V lost 3 bases to trimming and J lost 5 bases; unmatched junction nucleotides: 3. Germline lookup yields CDR1 LGHDT and CDR2 YNNKEL (reference sequence). The CDR3 totals 16 residues. Here the CDR3 reads CASSQGLAGGRETQYF. CDR3 in DNA: TGTGCCAGCAGCCAGGGACTAGCGGGGGGGCGGGAGACCCAGTACTTC.

The J gene is TRBJ2-1, the V gene TRBV6-5, with D possibly TRBD1 on 5 matching bases. CDR1 and CDR2 (germline): MNHEY, SVGAGI. The CDR3 extends over 14 amino acids. V shed 7 bases and J shed 2 bases, with 12 bases lying between them. In DNA form, the CDR3 reads TGTGCCAGCAAGCAAGGGGCGGCCTACAATGAGCAGTTCTTC. Protein: CASKQGAAYNEQFF.

This clone showed up just once. This rearrangement joins TRBV6-5 to TRBJ1-6, with D hard to call. CDR3 length: 15 residues. V lost 4 bases, J lost 8 bases, and 15 bases lay in between. Germline V gene data show CDR1 as MNHEY and CDR2 as SVGAGI. The CDR3 region has the DNA TGTGCCAGCAGTTCGGTGGGTGCCGCGGATTCACCCCTCCACTTT. Translation gives CASSSVGAADSPLHF.

V usage is TRBV5-8 and J usage is TRBJ2-1, with D unresolved. This CDR3 has 15 residues. The germline V and J ends were trimmed by 0 bases and 0 bases, with 7 bases remaining between them. Germline V gene sequence: CDR1 SGHTS, CDR2 YDEGEE. For the CDR3, the DNA is TGTGCCAGCAGCTTGGGGGCAGGCTCCTACAATGAGCAGTTCTTC. This codes for CASSLGAGSYNEQFF.

V and J are TRBV28 and TRBJ1-3, with 9 bases fitting TRBD1. Germline V gene lookup returns CDR1 MDHEN and CDR2 SYDVKM. Germline trimming cut 6 bases from V and 5 bases from J; bases unmatched to any gene: 14. This CDR3 is built from 17 residues. This CDR3 reads CASSSVRDRENRNTIYF. CDR3 DNA sequence: TGTGCCAGCAGCTCGGTCCGGGACAGGGAAAACCGAAACACCATATATTTT.

CDR3 bases: TGTGCCAGCAGCTTAGACGCCAGGGCGGATGAAGCTTTCTTT. Translation gives CASSLDARADEAFF. This sequence joins TRBV7-9 and TRBJ1-1; D might be TRBD1 (5 bases). Germline CDR1 SEHNR, CDR2 FQNEAQ (reference sequence). The V end lost 1 base, the J end lost 7 bases, and 13 bases lay between the germline ends. The CDR3 length is 14 residues.

The chain carries TRBV5-6 and TRBJ2-5; 9 nucleotides match TRBD1. This CDR3 is 16 amino acids long. Germline lookup yields CDR1 SGHDT and CDR2 YYEEEE. Unmatched junction bases numbered 13, after V lost 5 bases and J lost 5 bases. The CDR3 DNA reads as TGTGCCAGCAGTGAATTGAAACAGGGGGCGCGGGAGACCCAGTACTTC. It encodes CASSELKQGARETQYF.